These 7 T cell receptor beta chains were sequenced from one sample in a study of shared clonotypes between healthy human individuals. The data were produced by immunoSEQ multiplex PCR, yet TCRdb's version contains in-frame clones alone and is incomplete. The table has some 1 million clones, about 75% seen once. Sequencing used memory CD4+ T cells sorted from blood. This sample's subset: CD45RA-negative fraction. The receptor set was obtained from a man between 18 and 35 years old in good health.

The table lists this clone with a few counts. The chain recombines TRBV5-1 with TRBJ2-4; possible D gene TRBD1, 6 bases. Trimming removed 2 bases from V and 9 bases from J, with 12 bases in between. The germline V gene encodes CDR1 SGHRS and CDR2 YFSETQ. The CDR3 is 13 residues long. CDR3 loop: CASSFRTDGIQYF. The CDR3 DNA follows: TGCGCCAGCAGCTTTAGGACAGACGGCATTCAGTACTTC.

This clone has at least ten counts. The CDR3 DNA reads as TGTGCCAGCAGCTTAAGACAGGGACCCTACGAGCAGTACTTC. Its protein is CASSLRQGPYEQYF. J is TRBJ2-7 and V is TRBV5-4; TRBD1 matches at 7 bases. The CDR3 loop spans 14 amino acids. J was trimmed by 2 bases and V by 2 bases; bases with no gene match: 4. The V gene's germline CDR1 is SGHNT and CDR2 YYREEE (reference sequence). The entire variable domain, with the rest obtained from reference TRBV5-4 and TRBJ2-7, is as follows: ETGVTQSPTHLIKTRGQQVTLRCSSQSGHNTVSWYQQALGQGPQFIFQYYREEENGRGNFPPRFSGLQFPNYSSELNVNALELDDSALYLCASSLRQGPYEQYFGPGTRLTVT.

The chain links TRBV5-1 to TRBJ2-7, with 7 bases fitting TRBD1. From germline, CDR1 is SGHRS and CDR2 YFSETQ. The CDR3 length is 15 residues. Trimming at V came to 4 bases and at J to 3 bases, leaving 10 bases not matched to a gene. CDR3 in amino acids: CASSPTPTGIYEQYF. In nucleotides, the CDR3 is TGCGCCAGCAGCCCAACCCCGACAGGGATCTACGAGCAGTACTTC.

The chain is built from TRBV5-6 and TRBJ1-2; a weak D match, TRBD1 (5 bases). Trimming stripped 4 bases from V and 3 bases from J, with 13 bases between. Germline assignment: CDR1 SGHDT and CDR2 YYEEEE. CDR3 length: 14 amino acids. CDR3 in DNA: TGTGCCAGCAGCCCGTTAGGGGCAGACTATGGCTACACCTTC. Protein sequence: CASSPLGADYGYTF.

This rearrangement joins TRBV28 to TRBJ1-5, with unresolved D. Trimming pared 3 bases from V and 6 bases from J, leaving 12 bases between. The CDR3 runs 14 residues. Looked up from germline, CDR1 is MDHEN and CDR2 is SYDVKM. CDR3 nucleotides: TGTGCCAGCAGTTTGTTCGGGGTGAGTCAGCCCCAGCATTTT. The encoded protein is CASSLFGVSQPQHF.

This clone was recorded a few times. The genes are TRBV28 and TRBJ2-3, with a weak D call TRBD2 (5 bases). The CDR3 runs to 15 residues. Germline V gives CDR1 MDHEN, CDR2 SYDVKM. Trimming shortened V by 1 base and J by 1 base, and 9 bases separated the two germline ends. The CDR3 DNA reads TGTGCCAGCAGTTTATCGACTACCCGCACAGATACGCAGTATTTT. This sequence encodes CASSLSTTRTDTQYF.

The gene calls are TRBV12-5 and TRBJ2-7, with 8 bases that match TRBD1. Trimming took 0 bases from V and 5 from J; bases not matched to a gene: 6. Germline V CDR1 and CDR2: LGHNT, FRNRAP. This CDR3 is 15 amino acids long. The CDR3 reads CASGLVSGQGDEQYF. The CDR3 DNA sequence: TGTGCTAGTGGTTTGGTATCAGGACAGGGAGACGAGCAGTACTTC.